This is a list of T cell receptor beta chains from one sample in a study of blood T cell repertoires in COVID-19. Produced via immunoSEQ multiplex PCR; TCRdb's table is partial and in-frame only. The table has about 76,000 clones, 75% to 90% seen once. The sequenced material came from peripheral blood. The receptors were gathered from a human donor in a cohort sampled during active COVID-19. Each CDR3 is given with its conserved first and last residue. A D gene is named only where the DNA matches it firmly. Rows may omit the clone size; those that give it use once, few, many or a size class.

j_call | clone_size | v_call | d_call | cdr3_nt | cdr3_aa
TRBJ2-5 | . | TRBV24-1 | TRBD2 | TGTGCCACCAGTGATTCCCTGACTAGCGGGGGGGCAGAGACCCAGTACTTC | CATSDSLTSGGAETQYF
TRBJ1-1 | . | TRBV18 | . | TGTGCCAGCTCACCGGTGGAGAGGCCGAACACTGAAGCTTTCTTT | CASSPVERPNTEAFF
TRBJ1-5 | . | TRBV7-9 | . | TGTGCCAGCAGCTTAGGGACAGCCCGTAATCAGCCCCAGCATTTT | CASSLGTARNQPQHF
TRBJ2-7 | . | TRBV4-1 | . | TGCGCCAGCAGCGCAAAAGGGGCCTCCTACGAGCAGTACTTC | CASSAKGASYEQYF
TRBJ2-5 | . | TRBV4-1 | . | TGCGCCAGCAGCCAGAGCCTAGCGCGCCAAGAGACCCAGTACTTC | CASSQSLARQETQYF
TRBJ1-1 | . | TRBV10-3 | . | TGTGCCATCAGAAGACCAGGGGTCGCGTCGAACACTGAAGCTTTCTTT | CAIRRPGVASNTEAFF
TRBJ2-2 | . | TRBV27 | . | TGTGCCAGCAGTTTACCGGGCGGGGAGCTGTTTTTT | CASSLPGGELFF
TRBJ2-5 | . | TRBV7-3 | . | TGTGCCAGCAGCTTAGGAGGGGTTGGGGGAGAGACCCAGTACTTC | CASSLGGVGGETQYF
TRBJ2-3 | once | TRBV10-1 | . | TGCGCCAGCAGTGACTCCAGCGTAGGGGGAGCAGATACGCAGTATTTT | CASSDSSVGGADTQYF
TRBJ2-3 | . | TRBV18 | TRBD2 | TGTGCCAGCTCACCAGATAGCGGGGTCACAGATACGCAGTATTTT | CASSPDSGVTDTQYF
TRBJ1-1 | . | TRBV19 | . | TGTGCCAGTAGTGTCCAGACAAAGAACACTGAAGCTTTCTTT | CASSVQTKNTEAFF
TRBJ2-5 | . | TRBV29-1 | . | TGCAGCGTTGAACGGGGAGGCGGGATGGGAGAGACCCAGTACTTC | CSVERGGGMGETQYF
TRBJ1-4 | . | TRBV7-8 | TRBD1 | TGTGCCAGCAGCTTAGCGCGTCAGGGGGGTACTGAAAAACTGTTTTTT | CASSLARQGGTEKLFF
TRBJ1-1 | few | TRBV5-1 | . | TGCGCCAGCCCTACCCTTATCAGCGGGAACACTGAAGCTTTCTTT | CASPTLISGNTEAFF
TRBJ2-1 | . | TRBV18 | . | TGTGCCACAATCGAAGGACTTAGGTATGAGCAGTTCTTC | CATIEGLRYEQFF
TRBJ2-6 | . | TRBV14 | TRBD2 | TGTGCCAGCAGCCAGATCGGGGGGGCTGGGGCCAACGTCCTGACTTTC | CASSQIGGAGANVLTF
TRBJ2-5 | . | TRBV6-5 | . | TGTGCCAGCAGGGCCCCGGACAGTCGGGAGACCCAGTACTTC | CASRAPDSRETQYF
TRBJ2-7 | . | TRBV6-5 | TRBD1 | TGTGCCAGCAGAAAGGGAATAGGGGGCGCGTACGAGCAGTACTTC | CASRKGIGGAYEQYF
TRBJ1-1 | hyperexpanded | TRBV2 | . | TGTGCCAGCGCCCCCACCCAGGGAACTGAAGCTTTCTTT | CASAPTQGTEAFF
TRBJ1-6 | . | TRBV6-2/TRBV6-3 | . | TGTGCCAGCAGCTCCGGCTTCCGGGGAGGTTCACCCCTCCACTTT | CASSSGFRGGSPLHF
TRBJ2-3 | . | TRBV7-3 | TRBD2 | TGTGCCAGCAGCTTAACTAGCGGGGGCGGCTCAGATACGCAGTATTTT | CASSLTSGGGSDTQYF
TRBJ2-1 | . | TRBV5-1 | TRBD2 | TGCGCCAGCAGCTTGGTTAGCGGGGGGCATGATGAGCAGTTCTTC | CASSLVSGGHDEQFF